This TCR beta chain was sequenced in a study of blood T cell repertoires in COVID-19. Study overall: There were acute and convalescent COVID-19 samples, and they came from the United States, Italy and Spain. PBMCs, B-cell-depleted T cells, or T cells were the source of the cDNA or gDNA that made up the material.

Per the authors' pipeline: Reference gene primers were amplified, and this amplification served to estimate nucleated cell counts. Measured with immunoSEQ multiplex PCR; TCRdb has only the in-frame clones, and not every one. The V and J calls and the clone size are those of that table, but D and trimming were determined from the DNA. The sample includes 70,000 or so clones, about three quarters of them seen just once. The V end lost 3 bases, the J end lost 6 bases, and 11 bases lay between the germline ends. Per germline, CDR1 SNHLY and CDR2 FYNNEI. The CDR3 extends over 13 amino acids. Input material: peripheral blood. The chain uses TRBV2 and TRBJ1-1, with D tentatively TRBD1 (6 bases). The TCR comes from a woman in her seventies with acute or convalescent COVID-19. The CDR3 loop is CASSDTGWAEAFF. The DNA of the CDR3 is TGTGCCAGCAGTGATACAGGGTGGGCTGAAGCTTTCTTT.